This T cell receptor (beta chain) originates from a study of shared clonotypes between healthy human individuals. General study results and limits: Expectations were that clonotype sharing among donors would be affected by sequencing depth.

Sequencing used immunoSEQ multiplex PCR; TCRdb keeps in-frame clones, though not all of them. The sample has hundreds of thousands of clones; approximately 95% are singletons. Notes on this clone: Antigen specificity is unknown.

Sequenced material: naive CD4+ T cells sorted from blood. This sample's subset: CD45RA+ positively selected. The clonotype originates from a woman in her twenties or thirties in good health.

The CDR3 loop is CASSHTGQDEKLFF. CDR3 nucleotides: TGTGCCAGCAGTCATACTGGGCAAGATGAAAAACTGTTTTTT. The gene calls are TRBV7-9 and TRBJ1-4; D is unresolved. The germline V and J ends were trimmed by 6 bases and 6 bases, with 14 bases remaining between them. CDR3 length equals 14 residues. CDR1 SEHNR and CDR2 FQNEAQ come from the germline V gene (reference sequence).